The 26 T cell receptor beta chains listed next were all sequenced from one sample in a study of T cells in Graves' hyperthyroidism and ophthalmopathy. Amplification targeted TCR beta CDR3 regions from RNA transcripts. In the first-round RT-PCR of the TCR CDR3, the HTBI primer set was used. Via MiXCR, TCRdb re-called the multiplex PCR reads, giving one row per CDR3 protein. The data contain approximately 380,000 distinct CDR3 sequences, over 13% of them seen just once; the ten biggest clones take up 25% to 30%. The specimen was blood. Receptor source: a man over 45 with Graves' ophthalmopathy.

The genes are TRBV5-5 and TRBJ2-7; 9 nucleotides agree with TRBD1. CDR1 and CDR2 (germline): SGHKS, YYEKEE (reference sequence). The CDR3 is 15 residues long. With 0 bases clipped from V and 2 bases from J, the junction kept 3 bases outside the gene matches. Here the CDR3 DNA reads TGTGCCAGCAGCTTGGCCGACAGGGGGACCTACGAGCAGTACTTC. Protein product: CASSLADRGTYEQYF. Combining the CDR3 with reference TRBV5-5 and TRBJ2-7 gives the whole variable domain DAGVTQSPTHLIKTRGQQVTLRCSPISGHKSVSWYQQVLGQGPQFIFQYYEKEERGRGNFPDRFSARQFPNYSSELNVNALLLGDSALYLCASSLADRGTYEQYFGPGTRLTVT.

For this clonotype: This may be a read error: a much more frequent sequence differs by one nucleotide. The V gene is TRBV3-1, the J gene TRBJ2-5, with 8 bases matching TRBD2. This CDR3 is 14 amino acids long. The germline V gene has CDR1 LGHDT and CDR2 YNNKEL (reference sequence). The DNA for the CDR3 is TGTGCCAACAGCCTAGGCAGCGGGAGAGAGACCCAGTACTTC. It is translated as CANSLGSGRETQYF.

This clonotype was picked up a small number of times. J is TRBJ2-3 and V is TRBV15, with 8 bases lining up with TRBD1. This CDR3 has 15 residues. Germline V gene lookup returns CDR1 LNHNV and CDR2 YYDKDF (reference sequence). V shed 1 base, J shed 6 bases, and the junction held 6 bases outside the gene matches. Written as DNA, the CDR3 is TGTGCCACCAGCAGAGCCCAGGGGGCGGGGGATACGCAGTATTTT. Its translation: CATSRAQGAGDTQYF.

This clonotype was observed a handful of times. The CDR3 bases are TGTGCCAGCAGGCAGTCTCTTTACTACGAGCAGTACTTC. The encoded protein is CASRQSLYYEQYF. The chain has TRBV11-2 and TRBJ2-7, with D unresolved. CDR3 length equals 13 residues. The germline CDR1 and CDR2 sequences are SGHAT and FQNNGV. V was clipped by 6 bases and J by 3 bases, with 12 bases between them.

This clonotype came up many times. The rearrangement joins TRBV2 to TRBJ2-1, with 8 bases fitting TRBD1. V shed 6 bases and J 8 bases; nucleotides not matched to a gene: 9. The CDR3 extends over 14 amino acids. Germline values: CDR1 SNHLY, CDR2 FYNNEI. Here the CDR3 reads CASRERQGMDEQFF. CDR3 DNA sequence: TGTGCCAGCAGAGAAAGACAGGGGATGGATGAGCAGTTCTTC.

In its sample, this clonotype was seen a few times. The V and J genes are TRBV5-1 and TRBJ2-3; D is possibly TRBD1 (6 bases). CDR3 length: 14 amino acids. The germline V gene has CDR1 SGHRS and CDR2 YFSETQ. Trimming cost V 0 bases and J 4 bases, with 9 bases left between them. CDR3 loop: CASSLVDSPDTQYF. The CDR3 DNA follows: TGCGCCAGCAGCTTGGTGGACAGTCCAGATACGCAGTATTTT.

This clonotype was picked up many times. The chain combines TRBV29-1 with TRBJ1-1; D unclear. This CDR3 comprises 14 residues. CDR1 is SQVTM, CDR2 ANQGSEA, per germline. Trimming left V 7 bases short and J 0 bases short, with 15 bases between. The CDR3 reads CSDLAGSLNTEAFF. The CDR3 DNA follows: TGCAGCGACTTGGCAGGCTCCCTGAACACTGAAGCTTTCTTT.

This clonotype appeared a few times. The V call is TRBV6-5, the J call TRBJ1-2; D ambiguous. CDR1 and CDR2 from the germline V gene are MNHEY and SVGAGI. V dropped 2 bases and J dropped 2 bases, with 15 bases sitting between them. The CDR3 consists of 16 residues. CDR3 residues: CASSYAPGEYNYGYTF. DNA of the CDR3: TGTGCCAGCAGTTACGCCCCCGGGGAGTACAACTATGGCTACACCTTC.

There are a few counts of this clonotype. The chain links TRBV28 to TRBJ2-7, with D possibly being TRBD2 (6 bases). CDR1 and CDR2 (germline): MDHEN, SYDVKM. V lost 6 bases and J 3 bases, leaving 18 bases between the germline ends. This CDR3 is 15 amino acids long. CDR3 amino acids: CASSRPGIGGYEQYF. CDR3 sequence (DNA): TGTGCCAGCAGCAGACCAGGAATCGGGGGCTACGAGCAGTACTTC. The variable domain in full, completed from reference TRBV28 and TRBJ2-7, reads DVKVTQSSRYLVKRTGEKVFLECVQDMDHENMFWYRQDPGLGLRLIYFSYDVKMKEKGDIPEGYSVSREKKERFSLILESASTNQTSMYLCASSRPGIGGYEQYFGPGTRLTVT.

This clonotype turned up a few times. This rearrangement joins TRBV27 to TRBJ1-4; 10 bases fit TRBD1. V was clipped by 5 bases and J by 5 bases; unmatched bases: 11. The germline V gene encodes CDR1 MNHEY and CDR2 SMNVEV (reference sequence). The CDR3 has 17 amino acids. CDR3 DNA sequence: TGTGCCAGCAGTCGTCCGGGAGGACAGGGGGTGAATGAAAAACTGTTTTTT. This encodes CASSRPGGQGVNEKLFF.

V gene TRBV6-1 combines with J gene TRBJ2-1; TRBD1 matches 8 bases. This CDR3 has 16 residues. V lost 6 bases and J lost 7; bases outside the gene matches: 14. The germline V gene encodes CDR1 MNHNS and CDR2 SASEGT. CDR3 sequence: CASSPIGRGLNNEQFF. CDR3 bases: TGTGCCAGCAGCCCCATCGGCAGGGGGCTTAATAATGAGCAGTTCTTC.

This clonotype was counted once. This sequence joins TRBV7-8 and TRBJ2-7; D tentatively fits TRBD1 or TRBD2 (5 bases each). Per the germline V gene, CDR1 is SGHVS and CDR2 is FQNEAQ. The ends were cut back, 1 base at V and 4 bases at J, with 11 bases in the middle. CDR3 length: 14 residues. The CDR3, as DNA: TGTGCCAGCAGCTTAGGGGGGAATACTTACGAGCAGTACTTC. Translation gives CASSLGGNTYEQYF.

This clonotype was counted at least ten times. The rearrangement joins TRBV3-1 to TRBJ2-1, with D perhaps assigned TRBD1 or TRBD2 (5 bases each). Germline CDR1 reads LGHDT; CDR2 reads YNNKEL (reference sequence). V gave up 0 bases and J gave up 8 bases, with 11 bases separating them. The CDR3 length is 14 residues. This chain's CDR3 is CASSQESGTYEQFF. In DNA form, the CDR3 reads TGTGCCAGCAGCCAAGAGTCCGGGACCTATGAGCAGTTCTTC.

The CDR3 DNA reads as TGCGCCAGCAGTGACGGACAGGGAATCTCTGGCTACACCTTC. Translation gives CASSDGQGISGYTF. The chain combines TRBV10-1 with TRBJ1-2; TRBD1 matches 8 bases. The V and J ends lost 3 bases and 7 bases, in that order; junction bases with no gene match: 7. This CDR3 comprises 14 residues. Germline CDR1 is WNHNN and CDR2 is SYGVQD (reference sequence).

V usage is TRBV20-1 and J usage is TRBJ2-1; a possible D gene is TRBD2 (5 bases). V was shortened by 1 base and J by 9 bases, with 13 bases between the two germline ends. Germline assignment: CDR1 DFQATT and CDR2 SNEGSKA (reference sequence). The CDR3 spans 13 residues. As DNA, the CDR3 is TGCAGTGCTAGAGCGGGATATTTGAGTGAGCAGTTCTTC. Translation gives CSARAGYLSEQFF.

The rearrangement uses TRBV30 and TRBJ2-4, with 13 bases fitting TRBD2. Germline CDR1 GTSNPN, CDR2 SVGIG (reference sequence). Trimming cost V 8 bases and J 3 bases; bases outside gene matches: 13. The CDR3 sequence is 17 residues long. CDR3 in DNA: TGTGCCAGTAGTACCGGGACTAGCGGGATACACAAAAACATTCAGTACTTC. This gives the protein CASSTGTSGIHKNIQYF.

V gene TRBV19 combines with J gene TRBJ2-7, with D perhaps TRBD2 (6 bases). This CDR3 is built from 14 residues. Trimming shortened V by 6 bases and J by 5 bases, and 17 bases separated the two germline ends. Per germline, CDR1 LNHDA and CDR2 SQIVND (reference sequence). CDR3 in amino acids: CASRGRSGRNEQYF. Written as DNA, the CDR3 is TGTGCCAGTAGGGGGAGGAGCGGGCGGAACGAGCAGTACTTC.

This clonotype was observed a few times. J is TRBJ1-1 and V is TRBV7-9; D gene ambiguous. CDR1 SEHNR and CDR2 FQNEAQ come from the germline V gene (reference sequence). CDR3 length: 11 residues. Trimming left V 3 bases short and J 7 bases short, with 6 bases between. The CDR3 sequence is CASSFSVEAFF. The CDR3 DNA is TGTGCCAGCAGCTTCAGCGTTGAAGCTTTCTTT.

This clonotype was picked up a small number of times. The chain couples TRBV5-1 to TRBJ1-5; D is unclear. V dropped 5 bases and J dropped 0 bases, with 12 bases sitting between them. CDR1 is SGHRS and CDR2 is YFSETQ in the germline V gene. CDR3 length: 15 residues. The CDR3 DNA reads as TGCGCCAGCAGGCCCGACACATATAGCAATCAGCCCCAGCATTTT. This sequence encodes CASRPDTYSNQPQHF.

On this clonotype itself: This could be a read error, since a much larger clone is one nucleotide away. The chain couples TRBV20-1 to TRBJ1-5; D uncertain. This CDR3 contains 12 residues. Germline assignment: CDR1 DFQATT and CDR2 SNEGSKA (reference sequence). The CDR3 reads CSARDYLQPKHF. The CDR3, as DNA: TGCAGTGCTAGGGACTACCTTCAGCCCAAGCATTTT.

The chain combines TRBV20-1 with TRBJ2-7, with D possibly TRBD2 on 6 matching bases. V dropped 2 bases and J dropped 0 bases, with 8 bases sitting between them. This CDR3 is 13 amino acids long. Per the germline V gene, CDR1 is DFQATT and CDR2 is SNEGSKA (reference sequence). The CDR3 nucleotides read TGCAGTGCTAGAAGGCGGGACTCCTACGAGCAGTACTTC. This translates into CSARRRDSYEQYF.

The gene calls are TRBV6-2 or TRBV6-3 and TRBJ1-1; D is ambiguous. The length of the CDR3 is 13 residues. Germline lookup yields CDR1 MNHEY and CDR2 SVGEGT. Trimming took 5 bases from V and 4 from J, leaving 11 bases between them. The CDR3 bases are TGTGCCAGCAGTCCAAGTGAGAGCACTGAAGCTTTCTTT. Its translation is CASSPSESTEAFF.

This clonotype was counted many times. This chain joins TRBV7-8 and TRBJ2-7, with TRBD2 as a possible D gene (5 bases). With 4 bases removed from V and 1 base from J, the gap between germline ends came to 11 bases. Germline-derived CDR1 and CDR2 are SGHVS and FQNEAQ. CDR3 length equals 14 residues. The CDR3 here is CASSSRRLSYEQYF. The CDR3 coding sequence is TGTGCCAGCAGCTCGAGAAGACTATCCTACGAGCAGTACTTC.

The table lists this clonotype with a few counts. The genes are TRBV5-1 and TRBJ2-7; TRBD1 matches at 7 bases. Germline CDR1 reads SGHRS; CDR2 reads YFSETQ. J was trimmed by 3 bases and V by 4 bases; bases with no gene match: 7. The CDR3 extends over 14 amino acids. CDR3 bases: TGCGCCAGCAGCGCCGGGACAGCTATCTACGAGCAGTACTTC. Translating gives CASSAGTAIYEQYF.

The table lists this clonotype with a few counts. The chain carries TRBV7-9 and TRBJ2-7, with a possible D match to TRBD2 (6 bases). Trimming removed 5 bases from V and 6 bases from J, with 14 bases in between. This CDR3 is 13 amino acids long. Looked up from germline, CDR1 is SEHNR and CDR2 is FQNEAQ (reference sequence). CDR3 residues: CASSPGEWGEQYF. In DNA form, the CDR3 reads TGTGCCAGCAGCCCGGGAGAGTGGGGCGAGCAGTACTTC.

This chain uses TRBV5-6 with TRBJ1-2, with a weak D call TRBD1 (5 bases). CDR1 SGHDT and CDR2 YYEEEE come from the germline V gene. V lost 4 bases and J lost 5, with 15 bases in between. The CDR3 loop spans 14 amino acids. CDR3 bases: TGTGCCAGCAGCCGCGGAAGGGGATTGTATGGCTACACCTTC. This gives the protein CASSRGRGLYGYTF.